The 17 T cell receptor beta chains presented below share a single source sample, sequenced in a study of identical twins (dated by TCRdb to between 2015 and 2016). Receptor libraries were prepared by 5' RACE. TCRdb names Illumina HiSeq 2000 as the instrument used. The public reads were quality trimmed at Q25 with fastp and then assembled into clones with MiXCR by TCRdb, keeping productive beta chains. A single entry per CDR3 protein holds the most common genes and DNA from its merged rows. Here the sample has approximately 1.8 million distinct CDR3 sequences; around a third occur a single time. The ten largest clones represent about 0.3% of the sample. The specimen was cord blood. The receptors shown here come from a newborn girl in good health.

This clonotype came up once. The chain couples TRBV7-8 to TRBJ2-7, with a weak D call TRBD1 (6 bases). This CDR3 is built from 15 residues. Trimming cost V 1 base and J 2 bases, with 12 bases left between them. Germline V gene data show CDR1 as SGHVS and CDR2 as FQNEAQ. CDR3: CASSLGHREPYEQYF. In DNA form, the CDR3 reads TGTGCCAGCAGCTTAGGCCACAGGGAACCCTACGAGCAGTACTTC.

This clonotype was seen only a few times. The chain joins TRBV11-2 to TRBJ1-2; 7 bases agree with TRBD1. Looked up from germline, CDR1 is SGHAT and CDR2 is FQNNGV. Germline trimming cut 1 base from V and 5 bases from J; bases unmatched to any gene: 10. The CDR3 extends over 16 amino acids. Written as DNA, the CDR3 is TGTGCCAGCAGCTTAGCAGGGGGACCTGCAAATTATGGCTACACCTTC. Its protein product is CASSLAGGPANYGYTF.

This clonotype was seen more than once but under ten times. This sequence joins TRBV4-1 and TRBJ2-5; TRBD2 aligns across 12 bases. CDR3 length: 14 residues. The V gene's germline CDR1 is MGHRA and CDR2 YSYEKL. J lost 5 bases, V lost 4 bases, and 2 bases had no gene match. The DNA for the CDR3 is TGCGCCAGCAGCCGGACTAGCGGGAAGGAGACCCAGTACTTC. Translation: CASSRTSGKETQYF.

Only one count was recorded for this clonotype. The chain has TRBV2 and TRBJ2-7; TRBD1 or TRBD2 may be the D gene (5 bases each). The CDR3 totals 14 residues. From germline, CDR1 is SNHLY and CDR2 FYNNEI. The V and J ends lost 6 bases and 2 bases respectively, with 14 bases between them. CDR3 bases: TGTGCCAGCAGAAAAAGCAGGGAGACCTACGAGCAGTACTTC. Translated, it gives CASRKSRETYEQYF.

At least ten counts were recorded for this clonotype. The chain employs TRBV7-2 and TRBJ2-4; 15 bases are a match to TRBD2. Germline V gene data show CDR1 as SGHTA and CDR2 as FQGNSA. Unmatched junction bases numbered 5, after V lost 5 bases and J lost 0 bases. The CDR3 is made up of 18 amino acids. This CDR3 reads CASSLGLAGGLAKNIQYF. CDR3 DNA sequence: TGTGCCAGCAGCCTGGGACTAGCGGGAGGTTTAGCCAAAAACATTCAGTACTTC.

The DNA of the CDR3 is TGTGCCACCAGCAGAGATTGTTATGGGCAGGGGTCCTACGAGCAGTACTTC. Translation gives CATSRDCYGQGSYEQYF. The rearrangement joins TRBV15 to TRBJ2-7; a possible D gene is TRBD1 (6 bases). Trimming took off 0 bases at V and 1 base at J, with 16 bases between the two ends. The CDR3 has 17 residues. Germline V gives CDR1 LNHNV, CDR2 YYDKDF (reference sequence). Looking up the rest from reference TRBV15 and TRBJ2-7 gives the full variable domain: DAMVIQNPRYQVTQFGKPVTLSCSQTLNHNVMYWYQQKSSQAPKLLFHYYDKDFNNEADTPDNFQSRRPNTSFCFLDIRSPGLGDTAMYLCATSRDCYGQGSYEQYFGPGTRLTVT.

The chain combines TRBV20-1 with TRBJ2-5, with a tentative D call TRBD1 (5 bases). CDR1 is DFQATT and CDR2 is SNEGSKA in the germline V gene (reference sequence). The V gene lost 4 bases and the J gene lost 4 bases, with 7 bases spanning the gap. This CDR3 has 11 amino acids. CDR3 sequence (DNA): TGCAGTGCTACAGGGATAGAGACCCAGTACTTC. Translated, it gives CSATGIETQYF.

This clonotype was counted ten times or more. The rearrangement links TRBV12-3 or TRBV12-4 to TRBJ2-7, with D unclear. The CDR3 is 15 residues long. Deletions cut 2 bases from V and 0 bases from J, with 11 bases between. CDR3 DNA: TGTGCCAGCAGTTTAAAGGAGTCAGACTCCTACGAGCAGTACTTC. It codes for CASSLKESDSYEQYF.

V gene TRBV7-2 combines with J gene TRBJ1-5, with D perhaps matching TRBD1 (5 bases). This CDR3 region has 14 residues. Germline-derived CDR1 and CDR2 are SGHTA and FQGNSA. V dropped 1 base and J dropped 5 bases, with 9 bases sitting between them. The CDR3 loop reads CASSLGGGYQPQHF. The CDR3, as DNA: TGTGCCAGCAGCTTAGGGGGGGGGTATCAGCCCCAGCATTTT.

Only one count was recorded for this clonotype. This chain connects TRBV20-1 to TRBJ1-2, with a possible D match to TRBD1 (6 bases). Trimming stripped 6 bases from V and 4 bases from J, with 15 bases between. CDR1 is DFQATT and CDR2 is SNEGSKA in the germline V gene (reference sequence). The CDR3 consists of 13 residues. CDR3 sequence (DNA): TGCAGTGCCCCCGGGACACCACGCTATGGCTACACCTTC. It specifies CSAPGTPRYGYTF.

The V call is TRBV6-1, the J call TRBJ1-1; no clear D. V was clipped by 0 bases and J by 4 bases, with 9 bases between them. The CDR3 is 14 residues long. Looked up from germline, CDR1 is MNHNS and CDR2 is SASEGT. The CDR3 loop is CASSEAGGSTEAFF. The CDR3 DNA follows: TGTGCCAGCAGTGAAGCGGGTGGGAGCACTGAAGCTTTCTTT.

This clonotype was seen a few times. This chain connects TRBV4-2 to TRBJ2-1, with 8 bases lining up with TRBD2. CDR1 LGHNA and CDR2 YNFKEQ come from the germline V gene. V shed 3 bases and J 6 bases; nucleotides not matched to a gene: 7. CDR3 size: 15 residues. The CDR3 nucleotides read TGTGCCAGCAGCCATACTCGGGGGGGCGGCAATGAGCAGTTCTTC. Protein sequence: CASSHTRGGGNEQFF.

This clonotype showed up just a few times. The chain carries TRBV5-6 and TRBJ2-7; D is unresolved. Germline V gene data show CDR1 as SGHDT and CDR2 as YYEEEE. Deletions cut 1 base from V and 0 bases from J, with 11 bases between. The CDR3 consists of 15 residues. CDR3: CASSLLGRHSYEQYF. The CDR3 nucleotides are TGTGCCAGCAGCTTGCTGGGTAGACACTCCTACGAGCAGTACTTC.

This clonotype was counted only a few times. The chain couples TRBV20-1 to TRBJ2-1; TRBD2 might be the D (7 bases). V lost 0 bases and J 3 bases, leaving 12 bases between the germline ends. The CDR3 runs to 15 residues. Germline loops: CDR1 DFQATT, CDR2 SNEGSKA (reference sequence). The CDR3 DNA reads as TGCAGTGCTAGAGATAGGGGGAGGGGCTACAATGAGCAGTTCTTC. Its translation is CSARDRGRGYNEQFF.

This clonotype was seen only a few times. The V and J genes are TRBV15 and TRBJ2-7, with 7 bases aligning to TRBD2. This CDR3 has 18 residues. The V gene end was trimmed by 0 bases and the J gene end by 7 bases; junction bases not matched to a gene: 18. Germline loops: CDR1 LNHNV, CDR2 YYDKDF (reference sequence). The CDR3 DNA sequence: TGTGCCACCAGCAGAGATCCGCCCGGGGGGTACACCGGATGGGAGCAGTACTTC. This encodes CATSRDPPGGYTGWEQYF.

This clonotype came up many times. The chain couples TRBV27 to TRBJ1-5, with D tentatively TRBD1 (5 bases). V lost 2 bases, J lost 2 bases, and 7 bases lay in between. Germline assignment: CDR1 MNHEY and CDR2 SMNVEV (reference sequence). The CDR3 has 14 residues. DNA for the CDR3: TGTGCCAGCAGTTTAAGAGGGGGCAATCAGCCCCAGCATTTT. Encoded protein: CASSLRGGNQPQHF.

V gene TRBV28 combines with J gene TRBJ1-5, with 8 nucleotides matching TRBD1. The CDR3 is 13 residues long. Germline CDR1 MDHEN, CDR2 SYDVKM. The V segment lost 3 bases and the J segment 15 bases; nucleotides outside the gene matches: 10. CDR3 in DNA: TGTGCCAGCAGTTTTGGCAGGGGGCACCCGGCGCATTTT. It is translated as CASSFGRGHPAHF.